Listed below are T cell receptor beta chains from one sample, sequenced in a study of T cell repertoires in cytomegalovirus infection. Using its own MiXCR run on the reads, TCRdb lists one record per CDR3 protein. The sample includes some 68,000 distinct CDR3 sequences, approximately 22% of them seen just once. Antigens for these TCRs are unknown. The sequencing sample was made of PBMCs, sequenced either directly or after in vitro stimulation (not recorded which). The receptors here all came from a human donor in good health (CMV status not recorded). Some clones in this sample may be carry-over from other donors' samples. Both conserved end residues are part of each CDR3. D genes are given only for firm matches. Part of the rows lack a size; the others show once, few, many or a class for expanded clones.

TRBD2,TRBJ2-3,NA,TRBV27,TGTGCCAGCACCCCATACACTAGCGGGCACACTACTAGCACAGATACGCAGTATTTT,CASTPYTSGHTTSTDTQYF
TRBD2,TRBJ2-5,few,TRBV28,TGTGCCAGCCGGAGAGGGAGGGAAGAGACCCAGTACTTC,CASRRGREETQYF
TRBD2,TRBJ2-1,NA,TRBV7-9,TGTGCCAGCAGCTCACGACTAGCGGAAGACAATGAGCAGTTCTTC,CASSSRLAEDNEQFF
NA,TRBJ2-4,NA,TRBV28,TGTGCCAGCAGCCACATGGGGGATTCAGTCAAAAACATTCAGTACTTC,CASSHMGDSVKNIQYF
TRBD1,TRBJ1-5,NA,TRBV28,TGTGCCAGCAGTACAGGGACAGGGGGTCAACAGCCCCAGCATTTT,CASSTGTGGQQPQHF
TRBD1,TRBJ2-5,few,TRBV28,TGTGCCAGCAACGTTCTTGGACAGGGGGCGAAGACCCAGTACTTC,CASNVLGQGAKTQYF
TRBD1,TRBJ2-5,few,TRBV7-2,TGTGCCAGCAGCTTAGTTGGGACAGGGCCCCAAGAGACCCAGTACTTC,CASSLVGTGPQETQYF
TRBD2,TRBJ2-2,few,TRBV24-1,TGTGCCACCAGTGACCCGACTAGCGGGAGTTCCGGGGAGCTGTTTTTT,CATSDPTSGSSGELFF
NA,TRBJ2-5,few,TRBV11-3,TGTGCCAGCAGCCGCGGCACTATACAAGAGACCCAGTACTTC,CASSRGTIQETQYF
NA,TRBJ2-6,many,TRBV7-2,TGTGCCAGCAGCTTAAGGGGCTCTGGGGCCAACGTCCTGACTTTC,CASSLRGSGANVLTF
TRBD1,TRBJ1-6,NA,TRBV5-8,TGTGCCAGCAGCCGGGACAGGGCGAATTCACCCCTCCACTTT,CASSRDRANSPLHF
NA,TRBJ1-1,few,TRBV6-2/TRBV6-3,TGTGCCAGCAGTTTTCAGAACACTGAAGCTTTCTTT,CASSFQNTEAFF
NA,TRBJ2-7,NA,TRBV27,TGTGCCAGCAGTCCCCGGTCTCCCTACGAGCAGTACTTC,CASSPRSPYEQYF
NA,TRBJ2-3,few,TRBV2,TGTGCCAGCAGTGACAGGGGGGTAACAGATACGCAGTATTTT,CASSDRGVTDTQYF
NA,TRBJ1-1,many,TRBV7-6,TGTGCCAGCAGCTTAACGGCGAACACTGAAGCTTTCTTT,CASSLTANTEAFF
NA,TRBJ1-6,NA,TRBV19,TGTGCCAGTAGTATGCAGGGGAAGGACTCACCCCTCCACTTT,CASSMQGKDSPLHF
NA,TRBJ1-1,many,TRBV29-1,TGCAGCGTGGAATCCCATCGAATAGTTGGGACTGAAGCTTTCTTT,CSVESHRIVGTEAFF
TRBD2,TRBJ2-4,NA,TRBV7-2,TGTGCCAGCAGCCCTTTAGCGGGAGTCTCGAACATTCAGTACTTC,CASSPLAGVSNIQYF
NA,TRBJ1-5,few,TRBV2,TGTGCCAGCAGTTACAGGACGACAACATGGCCCCAGCATTTT,CASSYRTTTWPQHF
NA,TRBJ1-5,many,TRBV7-2,TGTGCCAGCAGCTTAGCTGCAGGGGCCGGCAATCAGCCCCAGCATTTT,CASSLAAGAGNQPQHF
TRBD2,TRBJ2-1,few,TRBV6-6,TGTGCCAGCACCCGGGAGGAGTACAATGAGCAGTTCTTC,CASTREEYNEQFF
TRBD1,TRBJ1-3,NA,TRBV6-5,TGTGCCAGCACCCGGACAGGGGGATCGGGAAACACCATATATTTT,CASTRTGGSGNTIYF
TRBD2,TRBJ2-3,NA,TRBV6-2/TRBV6-3,TGTGCCAGCAGTACTGGACTAGCGGGAGATGGGACAGATACGCAGTATTTT,CASSTGLAGDGTDTQYF
NA,TRBJ2-7,NA,TRBV7-8,TGTGCCAGCAGCTTACGAAGGGTCCGAAAGGACGACGAGCAGTACTTC,CASSLRRVRKDDEQYF
NA,TRBJ2-1,many,TRBV29-1,TGCAGCGTTGAAGGAGGGGTAACCGGGGTTAGCTCCTACAATGAGCAGTTCTTC,CSVEGGVTGVSSYNEQFF
NA,TRBJ2-5,many,TRBV7-3,TGTGCCAGCAGCCGAACGAGGGAAGAGACCCAGTACTTC,CASSRTREETQYF
TRBD1,TRBJ2-6,few,TRBV27,TGTGCCAGCAGTCTCTCAGCTTTCCAGGGGGCTATCTCTGGGGCCAACGTCCTGACTTTC,CASSLSAFQGAISGANVLTF
NA,TRBJ1-4,few,TRBV12-3/TRBV12-4,TGTGCCAGCAGTAAACGACAGGCCAATGAAAAACTGTTTTTT,CASSKRQANEKLFF
NA,TRBJ2-5,NA,TRBV7-6,TGTGCCAGCAGCTTAGAAACAGGGTCTAGAGAGACCCAGTACTTC,CASSLETGSRETQYF
NA,TRBJ2-5,NA,TRBV10-3,TGTGCCATCAGTGTAGAAGAGGGACGAGGTCAAGAGACCCAGTACTTC,CAISVEEGRGQETQYF
TRBD2,TRBJ2-2,NA,TRBV7-4,TGTGCCAGCAGCTTACGCGGGAGACGCACCGGGGAGCTGTTTTTT,CASSLRGRRTGELFF
NA,TRBJ2-5,NA,TRBV6-1,TGTGCCAGCGGGATCGGGGCCTCGTACCAAGAGACCCAGTACTTC,CASGIGASYQETQYF
TRBD2,TRBJ2-4,few,TRBV6-6,TGTGCCAGCAGACTAGCGGGAGACGTCATTCAGTACTTC,CASRLAGDVIQYF
NA,TRBJ2-2,NA,TRBV11-1,TGTGCCAGCAGCTCGTTTGGGTCGAACACCGGGGAGCTGTTTTTT,CASSSFGSNTGELFF
TRBD2,TRBJ2-3,NA,TRBV6-5,TGTGCCAGCAGTTACTCGAAGACTAGCAGGATGATCACAGATACGCAGTATTTT,CASSYSKTSRMITDTQYF
NA,TRBJ1-2,few,TRBV5-4,TGTGCCAGCAGCTTGGAAGTTCAGCATGGCTACACCTTC,CASSLEVQHGYTF
NA,TRBJ1-3,many,TRBV7-2,TGTGCCAGCAGCTTAGCGCGAGTCTCTGGAAACACCATATATTTT,CASSLARVSGNTIYF
NA,TRBJ2-1,few,TRBV11-3,TGTGCCAGCAGCTTCAATTTAAATGAGCAGTTCTTC,CASSFNLNEQFF
TRBD1,TRBJ1-6,few,TRBV27,TGTGCCAGCAGTCTACGGGACAGCGAATCACCCCTCCACTTT,CASSLRDSESPLHF
NA,TRBJ2-3,NA,TRBV9,TGTGCCAGCAGCGTAGCGTCCCCAGATACGCAGTATTTT,CASSVASPDTQYF
NA,TRBJ1-5,NA,TRBV10-3,TGTGCCACCCAGGGGCCCGCTGGGGGACAGCCCCAGCATTTT,CATQGPAGGQPQHF
TRBD1,TRBJ2-7,NA,TRBV28,TGTGCCAGCAGTTCGCCGACAGGGTACGAGCAGTACTTC,CASSSPTGYEQYF
NA,TRBJ2-6,many,TRBV7-2,TGTGCCAGCAGCATGGGGGGTCTGGGGGCCAACGTCCTGACTTTC,CASSMGGLGANVLTF
NA,TRBJ1-6,NA,TRBV27,TGTGCCAGCAGTCCCCGGGACGGAAGCTATAATTCACCCCTCCACTTT,CASSPRDGSYNSPLHF
NA,TRBJ2-5,NA,TRBV9,TGTGCCAGCAGCGTATCCGGTGCGTTAGAGACCCAGTACTTC,CASSVSGALETQYF
NA,TRBJ2-5,NA,TRBV12-5,TGTGCTAGTGGTTTGGCTTCGCAGCCCAAAAAAGAGACCCAGTACTTC,CASGLASQPKKETQYF
TRBD2,TRBJ2-1,many,TRBV7-9,TGTGCCAGCAGCTGGGGACTAGCGGGAGGTAGAAGCAATGAGCAGTTCTTC,CASSWGLAGGRSNEQFF
TRBD2,TRBJ2-1,NA,TRBV4-3,TGCGCCAGCAGCCGAACGGGACTAGCGGGAGGCAATGAGCAGTTCTTC,CASSRTGLAGGNEQFF
TRBD2,TRBJ2-1,many,TRBV7-9,TGTGCCAGCAGCTTGACCGGCGGGAGCTACAATGAGCAGTTCTTC,CASSLTGGSYNEQFF
TRBD1,TRBJ1-2,few,TRBV5-4,TGTGCCAGCAGCGGGAAGACAGGGGGCCGCGGCTACACCTTC,CASSGKTGGRGYTF
NA,TRBJ1-1,many,TRBV7-6,TGTGCCAGCAGCTTAGCGAGTCAGGGATACACTGAAGCTTTCTTT,CASSLASQGYTEAFF
NA,TRBJ1-1,NA,TRBV19,TGTGCCACCAACCGGCAAAGGGGGACTGAAGCTTTCTTT,CATNRQRGTEAFF
NA,TRBJ1-1,many,TRBV7-2,TGTGCCAGCAGTTCGCAAGCGGGTGGCGAAACTGAAGCTTTCTTT,CASSSQAGGETEAFF
NA,TRBJ2-7,few,TRBV4-1,TGCGCCAGCAGCCAAGAGGGATCCTACGAGCAGTACTTC,CASSQEGSYEQYF